This note documents a single T cell receptor beta chain sequence. This entry comes from a study of blood T cell repertoires in COVID-19. Germline CDR1 MDHEN, CDR2 SYDVKM. With 2 bases clipped from V and 7 bases from J, the junction kept 10 bases outside the gene matches. The CDR3 sequence is 17 residues long. In the study's own analysis: How many nucleated cells were present was estimated from reference gene primer amplification. Repertoires were generated with immunoSEQ multiplex PCR, while TCRdb's copy carries only in-frame clones and drops some. Clone size and the V and J calls come from that table; the DNA yielded D and trimming. The sample has roughly 67,000 clones; about 86% are singletons.

The receptor's source is a man aged 50 to 59 with active COVID-19. The V and J genes are TRBV28 and TRBJ2-1; 11 bases fit TRBD2. Sequenced material: peripheral blood. The CDR3 nucleotides read TGTGCCAGCAGTTTACTCGTAGCGGGAGGGCCGGGGAATGAGCAGTTCTTC. Its protein is CASSLLVAGGPGNEQFF.